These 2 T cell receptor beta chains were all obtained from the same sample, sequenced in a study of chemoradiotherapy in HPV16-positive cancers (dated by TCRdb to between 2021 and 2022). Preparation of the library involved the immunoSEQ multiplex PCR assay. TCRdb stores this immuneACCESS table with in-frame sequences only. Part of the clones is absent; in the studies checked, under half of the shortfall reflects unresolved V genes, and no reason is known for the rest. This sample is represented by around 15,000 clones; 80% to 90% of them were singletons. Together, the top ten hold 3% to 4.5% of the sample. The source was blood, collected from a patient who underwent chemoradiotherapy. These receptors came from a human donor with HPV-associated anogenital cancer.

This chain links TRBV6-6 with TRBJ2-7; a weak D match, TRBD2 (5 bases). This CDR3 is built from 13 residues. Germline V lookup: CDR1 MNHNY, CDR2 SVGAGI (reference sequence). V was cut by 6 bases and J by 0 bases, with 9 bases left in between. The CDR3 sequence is CASRPTNSYEQYF. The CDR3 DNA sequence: TGTGCCAGCAGGCCGACTAACTCCTACGAGCAGTACTTC.

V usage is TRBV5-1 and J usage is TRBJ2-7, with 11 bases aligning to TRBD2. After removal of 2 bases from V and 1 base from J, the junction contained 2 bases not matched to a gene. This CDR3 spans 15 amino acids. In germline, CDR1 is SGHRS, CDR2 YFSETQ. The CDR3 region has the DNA TGCGCCAGCAGCTTTCTAGCGGGAGGATCCTACGAGCAGTACTTC. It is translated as CASSFLAGGSYEQYF.